A selection of T cell receptor beta chains follows, all from one sample in a study of cytomegalovirus exposure and HLA in healthy donors. Libraries were prepared by immunoSEQ multiplex PCR; TCRdb keeps only in-frame clonotypes and omits some of them. This repertoire shows 170,000 or so clones, around 75% found once; its top ten account for 2.9%. Sequencing was done on a sample of PBMCs. The receptor set was obtained from a male donor in good health and CMV-seronegative. The CDR3 runs from the conserved cysteine through the conserved F or W. A D gene is named only where the DNA matches it firmly. Size tells how often a clone was seen (once, few, many) or the class of an expanded clone, and some rows leave it out.

j_call,v_call,d_call,clone_size,cdr3_aa,cdr3_nt
TRBJ2-3,TRBV28,TRBD2,-,CASSTGLAGPGDTQYF,TGTGCCAGCAGCACAGGACTAGCGGGACCCGGGGATACGCAGTATTTT
TRBJ2-7,TRBV6-5,TRBD2,-,CASSYSGGGTYEQYF,TGTGCCAGCAGTTACTCCGGCGGGGGGACCTACGAGCAGTACTTC
TRBJ1-6,TRBV30,-,-,CASTRGFNSPLHF,TGTGCCTCGACCAGGGGATTTAATTCACCCCTCCACTTT
TRBJ1-3,TRBV4-2,-,-,CASSQGTPRGGNTIYF,TGTGCCAGCAGCCAAGGAACTCCCCGGGGTGGAAACACCATATATTTT
TRBJ2-3,TRBV10-3,-,few,CAISQSTDTQYF,TGTGCCATCAGCCAGAGCACAGATACGCAGTATTTT
TRBJ2-3,TRBV4-3,TRBD2,-,CASSQGTPGTSVTTQYF,TGCGCCAGCAGCCAAGGTACTCCCGGGACTAGCGTAACTACGCAGTATTTT
TRBJ2-1,TRBV6-5,TRBD1,-,CASSYSGQGYNEQFF,TGTGCCAGCAGTTACTCCGGACAGGGCTACAATGAGCAGTTCTTC
TRBJ2-1,TRBV6-5,TRBD2,few,CASSMTSDLYNEQFF,TGTGCCAGCAGCATGACTAGCGACCTCTACAATGAGCAGTTCTTC
TRBJ1-5,TRBV15,-,-,CATRDRLNQPQHF,TGTGCCACCAGGGACAGACTTAATCAGCCCCAGCATTTT
TRBJ2-7,TRBV7-9,-,-,CASSLSALFSYEQYF,TGTGCCAGCAGCTTATCAGCGCTATTCTCCTACGAGCAGTACTTC
TRBJ2-7,TRBV7-3,TRBD1,-,CASSLGTGVSMEQYF,TGTGCCAGCAGCTTAGGGACAGGGGTATCGATGGAGCAGTACTTC
TRBJ1-5,TRBV15,-,few,CATSRGGQSNQPQHF,TGTGCCACCAGCAGAGGAGGGCAGAGCAATCAGCCCCAGCATTTT
TRBJ2-3,TRBV5-3,-,-,CAVEEVVTTDTQYF,TGTGCCGTCGAGGAGGTCGTCACCACAGATACGCAGTATTTT
TRBJ2-1,TRBV11-2,-,-,CASSRGAESNEQFF,TGTGCCAGCAGCCGTGGAGCGGAGAGCAATGAGCAGTTCTTC
TRBJ2-1,TRBV4-3,-,-,CASSQDKLAGVRNEQFF,TGCGCCAGCAGCCAAGATAAGCTAGCCGGAGTCAGGAATGAGCAGTTCTTC
TRBJ2-1,TRBV28,TRBD2,-,CASYSPGLAGSSSYNEQFF,TGTGCCAGTTATTCTCCGGGACTAGCGGGATCGAGCTCCTACAATGAGCAGTTCTTC
TRBJ1-2,TRBV7-2,-,few,CASSLAASFGENYGYTF,TGTGCCAGCAGCTTAGCGGCCAGTTTTGGAGAAAACTATGGCTACACCTTC
TRBJ2-7,TRBV4-3,TRBD1,-,CASSQGTGRYEQYF,TGCGCCAGCAGCCAAGGGACAGGGCGGTACGAGCAGTACTTC
TRBJ2-1,TRBV19,-,-,CASSKKRETEQFF,TGTGCCAGTAGTAAAAAGAGGGAGACAGAGCAGTTCTTC
TRBJ2-3,TRBV10-2,TRBD2,-,CASSPSGGIYTQYF,TGCGCCAGCAGTCCTAGCGGGGGTATCTATACGCAGTATTTT
TRBJ2-5,TRBV20-1,-,-,CSAHTGETQYF,TGCAGTGCTCACACGGGGGAGACCCAGTACTTC
TRBJ1-5,TRBV4-3,TRBD1,-,CASSQVGRGLQPQHF,TGCGCCAGCAGCCAAGTCGGAAGGGGGCTACAGCCCCAGCATTTT
TRBJ1-5,TRBV6-1,-,once,CASSELTVGQPQHF,TGTGCCAGCAGTGAACTAACAGTCGGTCAGCCCCAGCATTTT
TRBJ2-7,TRBV27,-,-,CASSSTGSSYEQYF,TGTGCCAGCAGTTCCACAGGGAGCTCCTACGAGCAGTACTTC
TRBJ2-5,TRBV9,-,-,CASSARTQETQYF,TGTGCCAGCAGCGCCCGAACACAAGAGACCCAGTACTTC